This TCR beta chain was recorded in a study of spatial heterogeneity in lung cancer. Study as a whole: The donor population consisted of 72 patients with untreated, early-stage non-small cell lung cancer. Study-level findings and limits: Circulating ubiquitous expanded tumor TCRs were observed more frequently at resection than at follow-up.

Documented time point: blood at routine non-recurrence follow-up after resection. The input material, whole RNA from tumor, nontumor lung or frozen PBMC, was sequenced unsorted. Concerning this clonotype: The antigen remains unidentified.

Germline assignment: CDR1 SGHAT and CDR2 FQNNGV. The V end lost 1 base, the J end lost 1 base, and 16 bases lay between the germline ends. The length of the CDR3 is 18 residues. TCRdb re-called the 5' RACE reads with MiXCR, one entry per CDR3 protein. The sample gives some 43,000 distinct CDR3 sequences, about 11% of which show up once; under 20% is in the top ten. The specimen comprised PBMCs, sampled at follow-up. V gene TRBV11-2 combines with J gene TRBJ2-2, with D possibly TRBD2 on 6 matching bases. This clonotype was sampled from a female donor with early-stage non-small cell lung cancer. As DNA, the CDR3 is TGTGCCAGCAGCTTAGCTGGGACTTTTGCGGTGAACACCGGGGAGCTGTTTTTT. Translation: CASSLAGTFAVNTGELFF. The whole variable domain, remainder taken from reference TRBV11-2 and TRBJ2-2, is EAGVAQSPRYKIIEKRQSVAFWCNPISGHATLYWYQQILGQGPKLLIQFQNNGVVDDSQLPKDRFSAERLKGVDSTLKIQPAKLEDSAVYLCASSLAGTFAVNTGELFFGEGSRLTVL.